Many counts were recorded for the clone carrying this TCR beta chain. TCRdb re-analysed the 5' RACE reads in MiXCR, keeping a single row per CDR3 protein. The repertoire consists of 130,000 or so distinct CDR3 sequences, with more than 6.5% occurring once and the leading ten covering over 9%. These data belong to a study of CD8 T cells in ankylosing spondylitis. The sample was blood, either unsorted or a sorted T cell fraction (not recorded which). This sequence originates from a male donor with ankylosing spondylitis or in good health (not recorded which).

This CDR3 reads CASSVASGLAATDTQYF. In DNA form, the CDR3 reads TGTGCCAGCAGCGTGGCCTCGGGACTAGCGGCCACAGATACGCAGTATTTT. This chain connects TRBV9 to TRBJ2-3, with 11 bases that match TRBD2. CDR3 length: 17 residues. J lost 2 bases, V lost 2 bases, and 7 bases had no gene match. The germline gives CDR1 SGDLS, CDR2 YYNGEE.